This is a list of T cell receptor beta chains from one sample in a study of identical twins. TCRdb reprocessed the 5' RACE reads via MiXCR and lists one record per CDR3 protein. Here the sample spans more than 600,000 distinct CDR3 sequences, around a sixth being singletons. In addition, the sample was reused for a study of T cells expressing NK-cell markers.

Sequenced material: PBMCs. Every receptor here comes from a woman aged 18-29 years in good health. Both conserved end residues are part of each CDR3. D genes are given only for firm matches. The listing skips clone size in some rows; elsewhere it reads once, few, many or a size class.

cdr3_aa,cdr3_nt,d_call,v_call,clone_size,j_call
CASSLGTPVRYEQYF,TGTGCCAGCAGCTTAGGAACCCCAGTAAGGTACGAGCAGTACTTC,-,TRBV7-2,few,TRBJ2-7
CASMVQGHYEQYF,TGTGCCAGCATGGTCCAGGGTCACTACGAGCAGTACTTC,-,TRBV6-2/TRBV6-3,few,TRBJ2-7
CSVFLAGESDTQYF,TGCAGCGTTTTTCTAGCGGGAGAATCAGATACGCAGTATTTT,TRBD2,TRBV29-1,-,TRBJ2-3
CASSQEGLAQGKSEQFF,TGCGCCAGCAGCCAAGAGGGACTAGCGCAAGGGAAGAGTGAGCAGTTCTTC,TRBD2,TRBV4-3,many,TRBJ2-1
CSATGLAVTDTQYF,TGCAGTGCAACCGGACTAGCGGTCACAGATACGCAGTATTTT,TRBD2,TRBV20-1,-,TRBJ2-3
CASSDGAGGSTGELFF,TGTGCCAGCAGTGACGGAGCGGGAGGAAGCACCGGGGAGCTGTTTTTT,TRBD2,TRBV6-2/TRBV6-3,few,TRBJ2-2
CASRAVNRNEQYF,TGTGCCAGTCGCGCCGTTAATCGCAACGAGCAGTACTTC,-,TRBV27,-,TRBJ2-7
CSAARTGQGYTF,TGCAGTGCTGCCAGGACAGGGCAAGGCTACACCTTC,TRBD1,TRBV20-1,-,TRBJ1-2
CASRPSEAYNEQFF,TGTGCCAGCCGACCTAGCGAAGCCTACAATGAGCAGTTCTTC,-,TRBV12-3/TRBV12-4,few,TRBJ2-1
CASSHRSRQGVRKTQYF,TGTGCCAGCAGCCACAGGAGTAGACAGGGTGTAAGGAAGACCCAGTACTTC,TRBD1,TRBV6-1,few,TRBJ2-5
CSAWRAQGANEKLFF,TGCAGTGCGTGGAGGGCCCAGGGGGCCAACGAAAAACTGTTTTTT,TRBD1,TRBV20-1,few,TRBJ1-4
CASSRHEGGSRNEQFF,TGCGCCAGCAGTCGCCACGAAGGCGGGAGTAGGAATGAGCAGTTCTTC,TRBD2,TRBV4-3,-,TRBJ2-1
CASKAVAGTGELFF,TGTGCCAGTAAGGCTGTAGCGGGAACCGGGGAGCTGTTTTTT,TRBD2,TRBV19,-,TRBJ2-2
CSASDLQGSTEAFF,TGCAGTGCTAGCGACCTACAGGGATCGACTGAAGCTTTCTTT,-,TRBV20-1,few,TRBJ1-1
CASKLTGGGGNTIYF,TGTGCCAGCAAGCTCACAGGGGGCGGAGGAAACACCATATATTTT,TRBD1,TRBV6-1,-,TRBJ1-3
CASSLGWNEQFF,TGTGCCAGCAGCCTAGGGTGGAATGAGCAGTTCTTC,-,TRBV12-3/TRBV12-4,many,TRBJ2-1
CSVVAGGSYNEQFF,TGCAGTGTGGTAGCGGGAGGGTCCTACAATGAGCAGTTCTTC,TRBD2,TRBV20-1,-,TRBJ2-1
CAIRSDELTYEQYF,TGTGCCATCAGATCGGACGAGCTAACCTACGAGCAGTACTTC,-,TRBV10-3,-,TRBJ2-7
CASSSGESDTQYF,TGTGCCAGCAGCTCTGGAGAGTCAGATACGCAGTATTTT,-,TRBV7-8,-,TRBJ2-3
CASKPSQTGELFF,TGTGCCAGCAAACCCTCGCAAACCGGGGAGCTGTTTTTT,-,TRBV7-3,-,TRBJ2-2
CASSYLDSSYEQYF,TGTGCCAGCAGTTACCTTGACAGTTCCTACGAGCAGTACTTC,-,TRBV6-5,few,TRBJ2-7
CASSLLGTTNEKLFF,TGTGCCAGCAGCTTATTGGGGACAACTAATGAAAAACTGTTTTTT,-,TRBV7-9,-,TRBJ1-4
CASTLGVGQPQHF,TGTGCCAGCACTTTGGGGGTTGGTCAGCCCCAGCATTTT,-,TRBV6-5,-,TRBJ1-5
CASSYLQNEQFF,TGTGCCAGCAGCTACCTCCAAAATGAGCAGTTCTTC,-,TRBV7-9,few,TRBJ2-1
CASSRTGALPEAAFF,TGTGCCAGCAGTCGGACAGGGGCCCTCCCGGAGGCAGCTTTCTTT,TRBD1,TRBV6-1,-,TRBJ1-1
CASSPGATGGRETQYF,TGTGCCAGCAGCCCCGGGGCGACAGGGGGCAGGGAGACCCAGTACTTC,TRBD1,TRBV12-3/TRBV12-4,few,TRBJ2-5
CASSDRDRGWNEQFF,TGTGCCAGCAGTGACCGGGACAGGGGGTGGAATGAGCAGTTCTTC,TRBD1,TRBV6-1,few,TRBJ2-1
CASSLSGRPPYEQYF,TGTGCCAGCAGTTTGAGCGGGAGACCTCCGTACGAGCAGTACTTC,TRBD2,TRBV12-3/TRBV12-4,many,TRBJ2-7
CASSEDGRGTDTQYF,TGTGCCAGCAGTGAGGACGGACGGGGCACAGATACGCAGTATTTT,-,TRBV25-1,few,TRBJ2-3
CASSLRSVGQYF,TGTGCCAGCAGTTTAAGGAGCGTCGGGCAGTACTTC,-,TRBV12-3/TRBV12-4,few,TRBJ2-7
CARSRDVGTGELFF,TGTGCCAGAAGCCGGGACGTCGGCACCGGGGAGCTGTTTTTT,-,TRBV5-3,once,TRBJ2-2
CASGILGSGELFF,TGTGCCAGCGGAATATTGGGTTCAGGGGAGCTGTTTTTT,-,TRBV7-2,-,TRBJ2-2
CASSLGVAGVDTQYF,TGTGCCAGCAGCCTCGGGGTAGCGGGAGTTGATACGCAGTATTTT,TRBD2,TRBV6-1,-,TRBJ2-3
CASIFRRTEAFF,TGTGCCAGCATTTTTCGGCGGACTGAAGCTTTCTTT,-,TRBV12-3/TRBV12-4,few,TRBJ1-1
CASSLGTDQPQHF,TGCGCCAGCAGCTTGGGTACCGATCAGCCCCAGCATTTT,-,TRBV5-1,-,TRBJ1-5
CASSPRLAGTRTDTQYF,TGTGCCAGCAGTCCGCGACTAGCGGGGACCCGCACAGATACGCAGTATTTT,TRBD2,TRBV12-3/TRBV12-4,-,TRBJ2-3
CASRTGSSGSYEQYF,TGTGCCAGCAGGACTGGAAGTAGCGGCTCCTACGAGCAGTACTTC,-,TRBV7-9,-,TRBJ2-7
CASSWEPSGQPEAFF,TGCGCCAGCAGCTGGGAGCCGTCAGGGCAACCTGAAGCTTTCTTT,-,TRBV5-1,-,TRBJ1-1
CASGDLPGNEQFF,TGTGCCAGCGGGGACCTACCCGGCAATGAGCAGTTCTTC,-,TRBV12-3/TRBV12-4,-,TRBJ2-1
CASSLAIDRGGEQYF,TGCGCCAGCAGCTTGGCAATCGACAGGGGAGGCGAGCAGTACTTC,TRBD1,TRBV5-1,few,TRBJ2-7
CASRLHISGANVLTF,TGTGCCAGCAGGCTACACATCTCTGGGGCCAACGTCCTGACTTTC,-,TRBV6-2/TRBV6-3,few,TRBJ2-6
CASSYSGKFHGYTF,TGTGCCAGCAGTTACTCGGGCAAGTTCCATGGCTACACCTTC,-,TRBV6-5,few,TRBJ1-2
CAIRGDAELFF,TGTGCCATCAGGGGGGATGCGGAGCTGTTTTTT,-,TRBV10-3,-,TRBJ2-2
CASSIDKETQYF,TGTGCCAGCAGCATCGACAAAGAGACCCAGTATTTC,-,TRBV7-9,-,TRBJ2-5
CASTRLAGGAGANVLTF,TGTGCCAGCACTAGACTAGCGGGAGGGGCTGGGGCCAACGTCCTGACTTTC,TRBD2,TRBV12-3/TRBV12-4,-,TRBJ2-6